What follows is one TCR beta chain and its context. Assay: immunoSEQ multiplex PCR; the TCRdb copy retains only in-frame clones and omits some. The table shows about 430,000 clones, with around nine tenths occurring only once. The sample comes from a study of blood T cell repertoires in COVID-19. In germline, CDR1 is SGHAT, CDR2 FQNNGV. The V and J ends lost 5 bases and 0 bases, in that order; junction bases with no gene match: 7. The CDR3 is made up of 16 amino acids. This chain connects TRBV11-2 to TRBJ2-3; 8 bases are shared with TRBD2. The source is a man younger than 35 with COVID-19, enrolled during active disease. The sample comprised peripheral blood. The CDR3 loop is CASSPTSDPSTDTQYF. The DNA of the CDR3 is TGTGCCAGCAGCCCGACTAGCGACCCTAGCACAGATACGCAGTATTTT.